A selection of T cell receptor beta chains follows, all from one sample in a study of blood T cell repertoires in COVID-19. The method was immunoSEQ multiplex PCR; TCRdb's version includes in-frame clones alone and lacks a portion of them. This sample has fewer than 450,000 clones, with about 87% found just once. Source material: peripheral blood. Every receptor here comes from a woman aged 45-59 years with COVID-19, enrolled during active disease. Each CDR3 is given with its conserved first and last residue. Fields, in order: J gene, V gene, D gene, clone size, CDR3 length, CDR3 protein, CDR3 DNA. A D gene is named only where the DNA matches it firmly. Clone size is given for some rows only: seen once, a few or many times, or a class if the clone is expanded.

TRBJ1-5 | TRBV6-5 | . | . | 12 | CASRRVNQPQHF | TGTGCCAGCAGACGGGTCAATCAGCCCCAGCATTTT
TRBJ2-7 | TRBV12-2 | . | . | 13 | CASLMNGGYEQYF | TGTGCAAGTCTAATGAACGGGGGTTACGAGCAGTACTTC
TRBJ2-3 | TRBV5-1 | . | . | 18 | CASSLGPRGRGGTDTQYF | TGCGCCAGCAGCTTGGGTCCCCGGGGCAGGGGAGGCACAGATACGCAGTATTTT
TRBJ2-3 | TRBV6-5 | . | once | 13 | CSIGPQNRDTQYF | TGTAGTATTGGGCCTCAGAATCGTGATACGCAGTATTTT
TRBJ2-3 | TRBV27 | TRBD1 | . | 17 | CASSLSIGGTGEDTQYF | TGTGCCAGCAGTTTATCGATCGGTGGGACAGGGGAAGATACGCAGTATTTT
TRBJ2-1 | TRBV2 | TRBD1 | . | 15 | CASSIQGGSYNEQFF | TGTGCCAGCAGTATACAGGGGGGCTCCTACAATGAGCAGTTCTTC
TRBJ2-5 | TRBV19 | . | . | 15 | CASSIARTGEETQYF | TGTGCCAGTAGTATAGCCAGGACCGGGGAAGAGACCCAGTACTTC
TRBJ2-1 | TRBV19 | . | . | 13 | CASRASSYNEQFF | TGTGCCAGTAGGGCTAGCTCCTACAATGAGCAGTTCTTC
TRBJ2-5 | TRBV7-9 | . | . | 13 | CASSIPGKGAQYF | TGTGCCAGCAGCATTCCGGGGAAAGGAGCCCAGTACTTC
TRBJ2-3 | TRBV5-6 | . | . | 18 | CASSFAAEPFAHGTSGYF | .
TRBJ1-1 | TRBV21-1 | . | . | 16 | CASSKRQGASETEAFF | TGTGCCAGCAGCAAACGGCAGGGGGCGTCGGAAACTGAAGCTTTCTTT
TRBJ2-1 | TRBV27 | TRBD2 | . | 17 | CASSKPWTSGNVHEQFF | TGTGCCAGCAGCAAGCCCTGGACTAGCGGGAACGTTCATGAGCAGTTCTTC
TRBJ1-1 | TRBV6-6 | TRBD1 | . | 14 | CASSYPGQGAEAFF | TGTGCCAGCAGTTATCCGGGACAGGGTGCTGAAGCTTTCTTT
TRBJ2-7 | TRBV14 | . | . | 16 | CASSQDIDFSYSMQYF | TGTGCCAGCAGCCAAGATATCGACTTTTCCTACTCCATGCAGTACTTC
TRBJ2-1 | TRBV2 | TRBD2 | . | 15 | CASSQGGLAGGSRFF | TGTGCCAGCAGTCAAGGGGGGCTAGCGGGAGGGAGCCGGTTCTTC
TRBJ2-2 | TRBV11-1 | TRBD2 | . | 16 | CASSPSLAGSTGELFF | TGTGCCAGCAGCCCCTCCCTAGCGGGAAGCACCGGGGAGCTGTTTTTT
TRBJ2-7 | TRBV4-1 | TRBD1 | . | 13 | CASSPGTDYEQYF | TGCGCCAGCAGCCCGGGGACAGACTACGAGCAGTACTTC
TRBJ1-1 | TRBV29-1 | TRBD1 | . | 15 | CSVRPTGGPNTEAFF | TGCAGCGTTAGGCCGACAGGGGGACCTAACACTGAAGCTTTCTTT
TRBJ2-3 | TRBV12-5 | TRBD2 | . | 14 | CASGPGLGIDTQYF | TGTGCTAGTGGCCCCGGACTAGGGATAGATACGCAGTATTTT
TRBJ2-7 | TRBV13 | . | . | 14 | CASSLGLAAYEQYF | TGTGCCAGCAGCTTAGGACTAGCCGCCTACGAGCAGTACTTC
TRBJ2-1 | TRBV3-1/TRBV3-2 | TRBD2 | . | 15 | CASSSLAGAYNEQFF | TGTGCCAGCAGCTCATTAGCGGGAGCATACAATGAGCAGTTCTTC
TRBJ2-7 | TRBV6-4 | . | . | 15 | CASSPGVDKHYEQYF | TGTGCCAGCAGTCCCGGAGTGGACAAACATTACGAGCAGTACTTC
TRBJ1-2 | TRBV23-1 | . | . | 14 | CASSHMDSFVSYTF | TGCGCCAGCAGTCACATGGACAGCTTCGTAAGCTACACCTTC
TRBJ2-1 | TRBV13 | . | once | 16 | CASSLAGEKGYNEQFF | TGTGCCAGCAGCTTAGCGGGAGAAAAGGGGTACAATGAGCAGTTCTTC
TRBJ1-6 | TRBV5-1 | TRBD1 | . | 16 | CASSWTSGGFGSPLHF | TGCGCCAGCAGCTGGACCTCAGGGGGTTTTGGTTCACCCCTCCACTTT
TRBJ2-7 | TRBV27 | TRBD1 | once | 14 | CASFGGQGTYEQYF | TGTGCCAGCTTTGGCGGACAGGGCACCTACGAGCAGTACTTC
TRBJ2-2 | TRBV4-2 | . | . | 15 | CASSQALQGPGELFF | TGTGCCAGCAGCCAGGCCCTCCAGGGCCCCGGGGAGCTGTTTTTT
TRBJ1-1 | TRBV5-1 | . | once | 16 | CASSPGHRTDNTEAFF | TGCGCCAGCAGCCCGGGCCATAGGACAGACAACACTGAAGCTTTCTTT
TRBJ2-7 | TRBV5-1 | . | . | 13 | CASRSPYSYEQYF | TGCGCCAGCAGGAGCCCCTACTCCTACGAGCAGTACTTC
TRBJ2-7 | TRBV7-2 | . | . | 17 | CASSSKGGAIPAYEQYF | TGTGCCAGCAGCTCCAAAGGGGGGGCGATACCCGCCTACGAGCAGTACTTC
TRBJ2-1 | TRBV5-1 | TRBD2 | . | 16 | CASLGTSGSSYNEQFF | TGCGCCAGCTTAGGGACTAGCGGGAGCTCCTACAATGAGCAGTTCTTC
TRBJ1-1 | TRBV15 | . | . | 15 | CATSRDIQMNTEAFF | TGTGCCACCAGCAGAGATATACAGATGAACACTGAAGCTTTCTTT
TRBJ2-7 | TRBV19 | TRBD1 | . | 16 | CASPSAETGTHYEQYF | TGTGCCAGCCCCTCAGCCGAGACAGGGACCCACTACGAGCAGTACTTC
TRBJ2-5 | TRBV5-1 | . | . | 14 | CASSRRRGTETQYF | TGCGCCAGCAGCCGGCGCCGCGGGACGGAGACCCAGTACTTC
TRBJ1-1 | TRBV5-1 | TRBD1 | . | 15 | CASSLDGRGWAEAFF | TGCGCCAGCAGCTTGGACGGCAGGGGGTGGGCTGAAGCTTTCTTT
TRBJ2-7 | TRBV10-1 | . | . | 14 | CASSSGTGDYEQYF | TGCGCCAGCAGTTCCGGGACGGGAGACTACGAGCAGTACTTC
TRBJ2-1 | TRBV7-2 | TRBD2 | . | 17 | CASSSDPPGLGTNEQFF | TGTGCCAGCAGCTCAGATCCCCCGGGACTAGGTACCAATGAGCAGTTCTTC
TRBJ1-1 | TRBV2 | TRBD1 | . | 14 | CASSVRQGNTEAFF | TGTGCCAGCAGTGTCAGACAGGGGAACACTGAAGCTTTCTTT
TRBJ2-3 | TRBV6-5 | TRBD2 | . | 14 | CASSRSGNLDTQYF | TGTGCCAGCAGCCGGAGCGGGAATCTGGATACGCAGTATTTT
TRBJ2-7 | TRBV5-1 | TRBD1 | . | 17 | CASSLGSGTGFSYEQYF | TGCGCCAGCAGCTTGGGGTCCGGGACAGGTTTTTCCTACGAGCAGTACTTC
TRBJ2-7 | TRBV6-5 | TRBD1 | . | 15 | CASSPGTGVSYEQYF | TGTGCCAGCAGTCCCGGGACAGGGGTCTCCTACGAGCAGTACTTC